This TCR beta chain stems from a study of molecular identifiers for immune sequencing clone quantification. TCRdb called the PCR reads again in MiXCR, with one record for every CDR3 protein. In the table there are around 460,000 distinct CDR3 sequences, roughly 24% of which are singletons. The CDR3 runs to 15 residues. The trim removed 5 bases at V and 7 bases at J, leaving 13 bases unmatched. Germline assignment: CDR1 LNHDA and CDR2 SQIVND (reference sequence). General study points: Because of identical TCR molecules sharing a barcode, sizes of highly expanded clones could be underestimated.

As to this clonotype: Its antigen remains unknown.

Input material: naive CD8+ T cells from blood, with Jurkat cell RNA spiked in. Subset: FACS-sorted CD8+CD4-CCR7+CD45RA+ naive T cells. V usage is TRBV19 and J usage is TRBJ2-7, with TRBD2 identical over 8 bases. The clonotype comes from a human donor in good health. Some libraries in this study had Jurkat cell RNA spiked in. DNA of the CDR3: TGTGCCAGTAGTCTCCTAGCGGGCGAATCTTATGAGCAGTACTTC. It specifies CASSLLAGESYEQYF.